These 8 T cell receptor beta chains came from one sample sequenced in a study of T cells in localized non-small cell lung cancer. Generated by immunoSEQ multiplex PCR, the TCRdb table keeps only in-frame clones and is missing some. The profile shows 75,000 to 80,000 clones, roughly 91% of them singletons. The sample consisted of peripheral blood, taken before any cancer treatment. The receptors stem from a woman between 35 and 70 years old with stage I squamous cell lung carcinoma.

A remark on this clone: Other DNA sequences in this sample translate to the same CDR3. J is TRBJ1-1 and V is TRBV6-5, with D perhaps matching TRBD1 (6 bases). V was trimmed by 6 bases and J by 0 bases, leaving 11 bases between them. CDR1 and CDR2 (germline): MNHEY, SVGAGI. The CDR3 extends over 14 amino acids. CDR3 DNA: TGTGCCAGCAGCACTGGGACATTGAACACTGAAGCTTTCTTT. This codes for CASSTGTLNTEAFF.

The chain couples TRBV4-2 to TRBJ1-3; D uncertain. Germline V gene data show CDR1 as LGHNA and CDR2 as YNFKEQ. This CDR3 has 16 residues. V lost 0 bases and J lost 0, with 9 bases in between. CDR3 amino acids: CASSQDPAVSGNTIYF. CDR3 in DNA: TGTGCCAGCAGCCAAGATCCGGCGGTCTCTGGAAACACCATATATTTT.

This clone came up once. The chain uses TRBV6-1 and TRBJ2-7; TRBD2 aligns across 12 bases. CDR3 length: 14 amino acids. Germline V gives CDR1 MNHNS, CDR2 SASEGT. J gave up 1 base and V 5 bases, and 0 bases lay outside the gene matches. This chain's CDR3 is CASSTSGGSYEQYF. The CDR3 DNA follows: TGTGCCAGCAGTACTAGCGGGGGGTCCTACGAGCAGTACTTC.

V usage is TRBV6-1 and J usage is TRBJ1-5; TRBD1 agrees at 8 bases. CDR1 is MNHNS and CDR2 is SASEGT in the germline V gene. V was pared by 4 bases and J by 4 bases, with 9 bases of the junction left unmatched. The CDR3 is 16 amino acids. CDR3 residues: CASSGRGQAGNQPQHF. The CDR3 bases are TGTGCCAGCAGTGGACGGGGACAGGCGGGGAATCAGCCCCAGCATTTT.

The rearrangement links TRBV5-1 to TRBJ2-1; 12 bases agree with TRBD2. Losses at the gene ends were 4 bases for V and 6 bases for J; bases not matched to a gene: 5. Per the germline V gene, CDR1 is SGHRS and CDR2 is YFSETQ. This CDR3 has 15 amino acids. Here the CDR3 DNA reads TGCGCCAGCAGCCCGGGACTAGCGGGTCTCAATGAGCAGTTCTTC. It is translated as CASSPGLAGLNEQFF.

The gene calls are TRBV11-2 and TRBJ1-2; D gene unclear. Germline V CDR1 and CDR2: SGHAT, FQNNGV. This CDR3 is built from 12 residues. DNA for the CDR3: TGTGCAGTAGGCCGGGAAACCTATGGCTACACCTTC. This codes for CAVGRETYGYTF.

The chain links TRBV19 to TRBJ1-6, with 7 bases matching TRBD1. V dropped 0 bases and J dropped 7; count of bases not matched to a gene: 6. The germline gives CDR1 LNHDA, CDR2 SQIVND (reference sequence). The CDR3 sequence is 16 residues long. The CDR3 region has the DNA TGTGCCAGTAGTATAGATCGACAGGGAGGAAATTCACCCCTCCACTTT. Its translation: CASSIDRQGGNSPLHF. Full variable domain (rest looked up from reference TRBV19 and TRBJ1-6): DGGITQSPKYLFRKEGQNVTLSCEQNLNHDAMYWYRQDPGQGLRLIYYSQIVNDFQKGDIAEGYSVSREKKESFPLTVTSAQKNPTAFYLCASSIDRQGGNSPLHFGNGTRLTVT.

J is TRBJ2-2 and V is TRBV7-8; tentative D call: TRBD1 (6 bases). Germline assignment: CDR1 SGHVS and CDR2 FQNEAQ. Trimming removed 5 bases at V and 1 base at J, with 17 bases between. There are 17 residues in the CDR3. The CDR3 coding sequence is TGTGCCAGCAGCGTACAGGGACATTTTATGAACACCGGGGAGCTGTTTTTT. Translation: CASSVQGHFMNTGELFF. The full variable domain, in which reference TRBV7-8 and TRBJ2-2 provide the parts outside the CDR3, is GAGVSQSPRYKVAKRGQDVALRCDPISGHVSLFWYQQALGQGPEFLTYFQNEAQLDKSGLPSDRFFAERPEGSVSTLKIQRTQQEDSAVYLCASSVQGHFMNTGELFFGEGSRLTVL.